This T cell receptor (beta chain) was retrieved from a study of shared clonotypes between healthy human individuals (dated by TCRdb to 2018 to 2020). About the investigation overall: The cohort comprised a couple of women and three men aged 18 to 49 years. To increase sequencing depth and limit assay-specific biases, TCR repertoire library preparation and sequencing were carried out by different laboratories using diverse techniques. Per donor, leukapheresis produced somewhere between about 0.85 and 8.9 billion PBMCs. Blood TCR repertoires of about 5 healthy adults were deeply sequenced to estimate repertoire size and the extent of clonotype sharing between individuals. For each donor, CD4 naive and CD4 memory were each given three plates, CD8 naive was given two plates, and CD8 memory was given one plate.

Taken from the germline V gene, the CDR1 and CDR2 loops are SNHLY and FYNNEI. V was cut back by 7 bases and J by 8 bases, leaving a gap of 18 bases between them. CDR3 length: 14 amino acids, cysteine to phenylalanine. Of all the DNA, just the CDR3 is kept, 42 bases in frame from base 1. With respect to this clone: The antigen it binds to is not known. No base quality information exists; no much larger clone differs at one position.

CD8 naive samples were obtained by positive selection for CCR7 among CD45RO-negative cells, yielding a CD45RA+CCR7+ population from which TemRA cells were excluded. Donors were healthy HIV-negative adults with no recently reported acute infections or vaccinations. Every donor was a Caucasian adult living in Nashville, Tennessee, USA. After blood collection by leukapheresis, PBMCs were isolated using Ficoll-Histopaque density gradient centrifugation and then cryopreserved in the vapor phase of liquid nitrogen. Purity and quantity of every magnetically sorted T cell population were checked by analytical flow cytometry. Genomic DNA was isolated from each sorted fraction and quantified by UV absorbance on a Nanodrop 2000c. What the research found in general, with its limitations: Across several donors, about 4.5% of naive CD4, approximately 4% of naive CD8, under 2.5% of memory CD4, and about 0.4% of memory CD8 clonotypes were shared. Naive subsets generally had larger estimated clonotype richness than memory subsets. Pairwise subsampling indicated that sequencing depth was expected to affect the degree of clonotype sharing among donors. Only blood was sampled, and tissue TCR repertoires likely differ from those in blood. Because the study included only a small number of donors, the genetic and exposure-history diversity represented was limited. Higher generation probabilities were observed for clonotypes shared by all four sorted-subset donors than for non-shared clonotypes. Even with the large sequencing depth, rarefaction of the sorted-subset datasets indicated that sequencing was incomplete.

TCR CDR3 regions were amplified from genomic DNA by multiplex PCR using the deep immunoSEQ assay. For each cell subset, the extracted genomic DNA was distributed evenly across all wells of several immunoSEQ 96-well plates, and each plate served as one replicate. For sorted subsets, roughly 200 ng of genomic DNA, equivalent to 25,000 to 35,000 T cell genomes, went into each replicate PCR. Purified libraries were measured with a Qubit 3.0 fluorometer, size-checked on a Bioanalyzer 2100, and measured again with the KAPA Library Quantification kit. A separate single-read 150-cycle Illumina NextSeq 550 flow cell was used to sequence each immunoSEQ 96-well plate. Turning to the authors' computational methods: Because the immunoSEQ output held only junctional sequences and lacked quality scores, the filtering could not match the filtering applied to full-length reads. To assign V/J genes and CDR3, sequences were annotated against IMGT germline references using PyIR, a Python wrapper for IgBLAST v1.9. Reads with weak V/J assignments (E-value above 1e-6), missing CDR3, stop codons, out-of-frame junctions, or ambiguous translated residues were removed. V3J clonotypes were defined as sequences sharing the same inferred V gene, J gene, and CDR3 amino acid sequence. The percentage overlap between two repertoires was calculated by dividing the number of shared unique clonotypes by the size of the smaller repertoire. Richness of each repertoire was evaluated using RTK rarefaction, the Chao1 estimator, and Recon v2.1 estimates of unobserved clonotypes. Generation probabilities were computed with OLGA for all TCRbeta clonotypes obtained by the gDNA method from several donors. TCRdb limited this immuneACCESS table to in-frame rearrangements with V and J called. A share of clones is missing; checked studies link under half to unresolved V genes, and the rest is unexplained. V and J calls plus clone size are reproduced from that table; the DNA served to infer D and trimming. The table for this sample lists some 630,000 clones; about 95% of them were counted only once. The ten largest clones add up to 0.11% of the sample.

The rearrangement joined TRBV2 to TRBJ2-1; TRBD2 is possibly the D segment (5 matching bases). The TCR was taken from a woman aged 25 to 39 in good health. Specimen: naive CD8+ T cells sorted from blood. The sample's cell subset or site label is to be understood as: CD45RA+CCR7+. The CDR3 protein sequence reads: CASNGLTDGHEQFF. Here is the DNA: TGTGCCAGCAACGGACTTACTGATGGCCATGAGCAGTTCTTC.